Listed below are T cell receptor beta chains from one sample, sequenced in a study of molecular identifiers for immune sequencing clone quantification. TCRdb fed the PCR reads into MiXCR, producing one record per CDR3 protein. The sample contains 600,000 to 650,000 distinct CDR3 sequences, 15% to 20% of which appear only once. The source material was naive CD8+ T cells from blood, with Jurkat cell RNA spiked in. These receptors all come from a human donor in good health. Some libraries in this study had Jurkat cell RNA spiked in. Each CDR3 is given with its conserved first and last residue. A D gene is named only where the DNA matches it firmly. The size field is filled for only some rows; it gives once, few, many or a size class.

V gene	clone size	J gene	D gene	CDR3 length	CDR3 DNA	CDR3 protein
TRBV6-1	many	TRBJ2-7	-	13	TGTGCCAGCAGTGACGCAGGGTGGTACGAGCAGTACTTC	CASSDAGWYEQYF
TRBV4-3	many	TRBJ2-3	TRBD1	17	TGCGCCAGCAGCCAAGACGGGGCAGGACAGGGTACAGATACGCAGTATTTT	CASSQDGAGQGTDTQYF
TRBV9	-	TRBJ2-7	-	13	TGTGCCAGCAGCGTAGGCGGGTCAGGCGGAACGTACTTC	CASSVGGSGGTYF
TRBV14	-	TRBJ1-4	TRBD1	14	TGTGCCGGCAGCTTCGGGACAGGGGTGGAAAAACTGTTTTTT	CAGSFGTGVEKLFF
TRBV10-2	-	TRBJ2-1	TRBD2	14	TGCGCCAGCAGTGAAGACACCCTAGCGGATGAGCAGTTCTTC	CASSEDTLADEQFF
TRBV9	many	TRBJ2-5	-	15	TGTGCCAGCAGCGTAGCGGGGAGAGGCCAAGAGACCCAGTACTTC	CASSVAGRGQETQYF
TRBV12-3/TRBV12-4	-	TRBJ1-3	-	15	TGTGCCAGCAGTTTATTCGGGCCGGCGGGGGACACCATATATTTT	CASSLFGPAGDTIYF
TRBV20-1	many	TRBJ2-7	TRBD1	14	TGCAGTGCTAGGCCGCCGACAGGGGCGGACGAGCAGTACTTC	CSARPPTGADEQYF
TRBV12-2	many	TRBJ2-1	-	14	TGTGCAAGTCGCTTAATGTTGGAAGGGGGCAAGCAGTTCTTC	CASRLMLEGGKQFF
TRBV7-2	many	TRBJ1-1	-	14	TGTGCCAGCAGCTCCGGGGCCCTCGGCGCTGAAGCTTTCTTT	CASSSGALGAEAFF
TRBV24-1	-	TRBJ2-5	-	18	TGTGCCACCAGTGATTTCAGGGTAGACAGGAATGTACAAGAGACCCAGTACTTC	CATSDFRVDRNVQETQYF
TRBV11-2	many	TRBJ2-3	-	14	TGTGCCAGCAGCTTTCCGCTAATTGAAGATACGCAGTATTTT	CASSFPLIEDTQYF
TRBV28	many	TRBJ2-5	-	14	TGTGCCAGCAGTTCTGGGGTGGGGTTAGAGACCCAGTACTTC	CASSSGVGLETQYF
TRBV19	many	TRBJ2-7	-	11	TGTGCCAGTAGTAAGGCGGGCGAGCAGTACTTC	CASSKAGEQYF
TRBV4-3	-	TRBJ1-5	-	16	TGCGCCAGCAGCCAAGAGTGGGGGAATAGCAATCAGCCCCAGCATTTT	CASSQEWGNSNQPQHF
TRBV7-3	many	TRBJ2-7	TRBD1	15	TGTGCCAGCAGCCTTACCGGGACAGGAACCTACGAGCAGTACTTC	CASSLTGTGTYEQYF
TRBV5-8	-	TRBJ2-1	-	16	TGTGCCAGCAGCTCTTTAGCGTGGAGTATATACAATGAGCAGTTCTTC	CASSSLAWSIYNEQFF
TRBV27	many	TRBJ2-7	TRBD2	16	TGTGCCAGCAGTTTATTGACCGTAGCGGGAGTAGGCGAGCAGTACTTC	CASSLLTVAGVGEQYF
TRBV28	many	TRBJ2-5	-	14	TGTGCCAGCAGTTTGTTTGCGTACCAAGAGACCCAGTACTTC	CASSLFAYQETQYF
TRBV5-1	-	TRBJ1-4	TRBD1	16	TGCGCCAGCAGCTTGGTGGATGGGACAGTTAATGAAAAACTGTTTTTT	CASSLVDGTVNEKLFF
TRBV29-1	many	TRBJ1-3	-	12	TGCAGCGCCGTGGGGGGAGGTAACACCATATATTTT	CSAVGGGNTIYF
TRBV19	-	TRBJ2-1	TRBD2	14	TGTGCCAGTAGTATGAGACTAGCCTATGGTGGGCAGTTCTTC	CASSMRLAYGGQFF
TRBV6-5	-	TRBJ2-7	-	15	TGTGCCAGCAGTTACTCGGAGGTGACTTGGTACGAGCAGTACTTC	CASSYSEVTWYEQYF
TRBV7-8	many	TRBJ2-3	TRBD1	16	TGTGCCAGCCTTGAGACAGGGGGTGGCTTTGTAGATACGCAGTATTTT	CASLETGGGFVDTQYF
TRBV16	-	TRBJ1-2	-	13	TGTGCCAGCAGCCAATCTACCCCTAATGGCTACACCTTC	CASSQSTPNGYTF
TRBV21-1	-	TRBJ2-3	-	13	TGTGCCAGAATCGGGGCCGACACAGATATGCAGTATTTT	CARIGADTDMQYF
TRBV6-4	-	TRBJ2-4	TRBD2	14	TGTGCCACCCCCCGGGGCGGGAGGTCGAACATTCAGTACTTC	CATPRGGRSNIQYF
TRBV7-9	-	TRBJ2-3	-	15	TGTGCCAGCAGCGCCCTCGGGGGGCCGGTGGATACGCAGTATTTT	CASSALGGPVDTQYF
TRBV5-1	many	TRBJ2-4	TRBD1	16	TGCGCCAGCAGCTTGTCACAGGGGATGGCCAAAAACATTCAGTACTTC	CASSLSQGMAKNIQYF
TRBV4-3	many	TRBJ2-3	TRBD2	16	TGCGCCAGCAGCTCTGGACTAGCGGGAGAGTTGAATACGCAGTATTTT	CASSSGLAGELNTQYF
TRBV6-5	few	TRBJ2-7	-	14	TGTGCCAGCAGTTACGGTCGTTCTGGAGGCGGGGAGTACTTC	CASSYGRSGGGEYF
TRBV6-1	-	TRBJ2-1	-	12	TGTGCCAGCAGAAGAGATTACAATGAGCAGTTCTTC	CASRRDYNEQFF
TRBV6-5	many	TRBJ1-1	TRBD1	13	TGTGCCAGCAGTCGGGACAGGGCCAGTGAAGCTTTCTTT	CASSRDRASEAFF